This TCR beta chain was profiled in a study of blood T cell repertoires in COVID-19. Study-wide background: Samples taken during acute and convalescent COVID-19 were collected in the United States, Italy and Spain.

The CDR3 contains 16 residues. V lost 1 base to trimming and J lost 4 bases; unmatched junction nucleotides: 5. Per the germline V gene, CDR1 is MDHEN and CDR2 is SYDVKM. The data were produced by immunoSEQ multiplex PCR, yet TCRdb's version contains in-frame clones alone and is incomplete. The profile shows under 200,000 clones, around 90% of them singletons. Seattle patients were enrolled while actively infected and followed longitudinally. This TCR was recovered from a man between 18 and 29 years old with COVID-19, enrolled during active disease. Sample: peripheral blood. The chain carries TRBV28 and TRBJ2-2, with TRBD2 identical over 8 bases. The CDR3 reads CASSLSSGGSTGELFF. For the CDR3, the DNA is TGTGCCAGCAGTTTATCCAGCGGGGGATCCACCGGGGAGCTGTTTTTT.